The rows below give T cell receptor beta chains drawn from one sample of a study of blood T cell repertoires in COVID-19. Here immunoSEQ multiplex PCR was the method, and the copy in TCRdb shows in-frame clones only, minus some. The sample holds approximately 290,000 clones, 80% to 95% seen once. Sequencing was done on a sample of PBMCs or T cells enriched from blood (not recorded which). These receptor sequences come from a woman aged 25 to 39 who had recovered from COVID-19. CDR3s include the opening cysteine and the closing phenylalanine or tryptophan. D genes are given only for firm matches. Clone size appears in some rows only: once, few, many, or a class for an expanded clone.

d_call	j_call	v_call	clone_size	cdr3_aa	cdr3_nt
.	TRBJ1-5	TRBV5-8	few	CASSLAGNSNQPQHF	TGTGCCAGCAGCTTGGCAGGGAATAGCAATCAGCCCCAGCATTTT
TRBD1	TRBJ1-6	TRBV2	.	CASRDRPDSPLHF	TGTGCCAGCAGGGACAGGCCCGATTCACCCCTCCACTTT
.	TRBJ1-5	TRBV29-1	.	CSVGTPDQPQHF	TGCAGCGTTGGGACACCGGATCAGCCCCAGCATTTT
.	TRBJ2-2	TRBV19	.	CAIERGPTGELFF	TGTGCCATTGAAAGGGGCCCAACCGGGGAGCTGTTTTTT
.	TRBJ2-2	TRBV6-2/TRBV6-3	.	CASSYRTSTGELFF	TGTGCCAGCAGTTACAGGACTTCCACCGGGGAGCTGTTTTTT
.	TRBJ1-3	TRBV27	few	CASTRTGLSSGNTIYF	TGTGCCAGCACCAGAACTGGGCTGAGCTCTGGAAACACCATATATTTT
TRBD2	TRBJ2-1	TRBV7-9	few	CASSPNRGLAPSSYNEQFF	TGTGCCAGCAGCCCAAATCGGGGACTAGCGCCCAGCTCCTACAATGAGCAGTTCTTC
.	TRBJ2-1	TRBV11-2	.	CASSRDSYNEQFF	TGTGCCAGCAGCCGGGACTCCTACAATGAGCAGTTCTTC
.	TRBJ2-1	TRBV7-2	.	CASSSRLGNEQFF	TGTGCCAGCAGCTCAAGACTAGGCAATGAGCAGTTCTTC
.	TRBJ2-6	TRBV19	.	CASSLRTDLSGANVLTF	TGTGCCAGTAGTCTCCGGACAGACCTCTCTGGGGCCAACGTCCTGACTTTC
.	TRBJ2-3	TRBV27	.	CASSSLGGGAIFTDTQYF	TGTGCCAGCAGTTCTCTCGGAGGGGGGGCAATCTTCACAGATACGCAGTATTTT
TRBD2	TRBJ2-1	TRBV11-3	.	CASSFRWGGPDNEQFF	TGTGCCAGCAGCTTTAGGTGGGGAGGGCCGGACAATGAGCAGTTCTTC
TRBD1	TRBJ2-7	TRBV29-1	.	CSAVTMDRGFYEQYF	TGCAGCGCTGTAACGATGGACAGGGGGTTCTACGAGCAGTACTTC
.	TRBJ2-1	TRBV6-1	.	CASSEYEGEDNEQFF	TGTGCCAGCAGTGAATATGAGGGGGAAGACAATGAGCAGTTCTTC
TRBD1	TRBJ1-1	TRBV28	.	CASSPPGQLTEAFF	TGTGCCAGCAGTCCTCCGGGACAGCTGACTGAAGCTTTCTTT
TRBD2	TRBJ2-1	TRBV27	.	CASTTGGGNYNEQFF	TGTGCCAGCACCACGGGGGGAGGTAACTACAATGAGCAGTTCTTC
TRBD1	TRBJ1-2	TRBV10-3	once	CAISNNRGPYGYTF	TGTGCCATCAGCAACAACAGGGGACCATATGGCTACACCTTC
.	TRBJ2-5	TRBV7-9	.	CASSGTSTETQYF	TGTGCCAGCAGCGGAACTAGTACGGAGACCCAGTACTTC
TRBD1	TRBJ1-1	TRBV6-4	.	CASRQGGEAEAFF	TGTGCCAGCAGGCAGGGGGGCGAGGCTGAAGCTTTCTTT
.	TRBJ1-1	TRBV5-3	.	CARITQKQGGLAGVGTEAFF	TGTGCCAGAATAACCCAAAAGCAGGGCGGACTCGCAGGGGTAGGAACTGAAGCTTTCTTT
.	TRBJ2-7	TRBV30	.	CAWSVTSSYEQYF	TGTGCCTGGAGTGTGACAAGTTCCTACGAGCAGTACTTC
.	TRBJ1-1	TRBV7-2	.	CASRLASPPRAFF	TGTGCCAGCAGACTCGCTTCCCCCCCGCGGGCTTTCTTT
.	TRBJ1-5	TRBV5-5	.	CASSRYREGSNQPQHF	TGTGCCAGCAGCCGGTACAGGGAGGGTAGCAATCAGCCCCAGCATTTT
TRBD2	TRBJ2-7	TRBV4-1	.	CASSPLDQDRASGTSVYEQYF	TGCGCCAGCAGCCCACTTGACCAGGACAGGGCCTCCGGGACTAGCGTGTACGAGCAGTACTTC
TRBD2	TRBJ2-1	TRBV7-9	.	CASSLVAGMYNEQFF	TGTGCCAGCAGCTTAGTAGCGGGAATGTACAATGAGCAGTTCTTC
TRBD2	TRBJ2-3	TRBV7-3	.	CASSLMGLVTDTQYF	TGTGCCAGCAGCTTAATGGGACTAGTAACAGATACGCAGTATTTT
TRBD2	TRBJ2-3	TRBV7-6	.	CASSLALAGYTDTQYF	TGTGCCAGCAGCTTAGCTCTAGCGGGATACACAGATACGCAGTATTTT
.	TRBJ2-7	TRBV19	.	CASDDGEAELSEQYF	TGTGCCAGTGATGACGGAGAGGCGGAATTGAGCGAGCAGTACTTC
TRBD2	TRBJ2-3	TRBV28	.	CASRRGLAGDLDTQYF	TGTGCCAGCCGGAGAGGACTAGCGGGAGACCTAGATACGCAGTATTTT
.	TRBJ1-1	TRBV5-1	.	CASSPGLLDSEAFF	TGCGCCAGCAGCCCGGGACTCCTCGACTCTGAAGCTTTCTTT
.	TRBJ2-7	TRBV9	.	CASSVGPGKVYEQYF	TGTGCCAGCAGCGTAGGTCCAGGGAAAGTCTACGAGCAGTACTTC
TRBD1	TRBJ1-1	TRBV3-1/TRBV3-2	few	CASSHLDRDREAFF	TGTGCCAGCAGCCATCTTGACCGGGACAGAGAAGCTTTCTTT
.	TRBJ1-1	TRBV28	.	CASTRGTLGTEAFF	TGTGCCAGCACGAGGGGGACCTTGGGCACTGAAGCTTTCTTT
.	TRBJ2-7	TRBV7-9	.	CASSFAVGGTVQYF	TGTGCCAGCAGCTTCGCGGTGGGAGGTACTGTGCAGTACTTC
TRBD2	TRBJ2-2	TRBV7-2	.	CASRSGRGGTGELFF	TGTGCCAGCCGTAGCGGGAGGGGGGGCACCGGGGAGCTGTTTTTT
TRBD1	TRBJ2-1	TRBV4-3	once	CASSLIFKGASSYNEQFF	TGCGCCAGCAGCCTCATTTTTAAGGGGGCGAGCTCCTACAATGAGCAGTTCTTC
TRBD1	TRBJ1-1	TRBV7-9	once	CASSFQGADTEAFF	TGTGCCAGCAGCTTTCAGGGGGCGGACACTGAAGCTTTCTTT
TRBD1	TRBJ1-1	TRBV5-1	.	CASSPRTGFTEAFF	TGCGCCAGCAGCCCACGGACAGGGTTCACTGAAGCTTTCTTT
.	TRBJ1-3	TRBV6-5	.	CASSYARISGNTIYF	TGTGCCAGCAGTTACGCCAGGATCTCTGGAAACACCATATATTTT
.	TRBJ2-2	TRBV28	once	CASSGSSHTGELFF	TGTGCCAGCAGTGGCTCCTCCCACACCGGGGAGCTGTTTTTT
.	TRBJ2-3	TRBV7-3	.	CASSLEAADTQYF	TGTGCCAGCAGCTTAGAGGCAGCAGATACGCAGTATTTT
.	TRBJ1-6	TRBV12-2	.	CASRLSGRFSSPLHF	TGTGCAAGTCGCTTATCAGGGAGGTTTAGCTCACCCCTCCACTTT
.	TRBJ2-5	TRBV5-3	.	CARSSEVWVETQYF	TGTGCCAGAAGCTCGGAGGTATGGGTAGAGACCCAGTACTTC
.	TRBJ1-6	TRBV6-5	.	CASIPSTGAQGPLHF	TGTGCCAGCATACCCTCGACAGGCGCTCAGGGACCCCTCCACTTT
TRBD1	TRBJ1-5	TRBV19	.	CASRGTGSSRGNQPQHF	TGTGCCTCCCGTGGGACAGGGTCTTCTCGGGGCAATCAGCCCCAGCATTTT
.	TRBJ1-6	TRBV30	.	CAWTPNNNSPLHF	TGTGCCTGGACCCCAAACAATAATTCACCCCTCCACTTT
TRBD1	TRBJ1-2	TRBV4-2	once	CASSPGRTGPLGGYTF	TGTGCCAGCAGCCCAGGAAGGACAGGGCCCCTGGGGGGCTACACCTTC
.	TRBJ1-1	TRBV11-2	.	CASSIQRAGEAFF	TGTGCCAGCAGCATCCAGAGAGCGGGTGAAGCTTTCTTT
TRBD2	TRBJ2-1	TRBV28	.	CASSLPSGPSNEQFF	TGTGCCAGCAGTTTGCCTAGCGGACCGTCCAATGAGCAGTTCTTC
.	TRBJ1-1	TRBV5-8	.	CASSYTVGGAFF	TGTGCCAGCAGCTACACCGTAGGAGGGGCTTTCTTT